These 23 T cell receptor beta chains share one sample of origin, sequenced in a study of control samples from healthy donors and cancer patients. Clones were sequenced by immunoSEQ multiplex PCR, and TCRdb holds only the in-frame ones, with some missing. The sample includes approximately 20,000 clones, 84% of them seen just once. The source material was PBMCs. The origin of the receptors is a woman in her seventies with lung cancer.

The chain couples TRBV6-4 to TRBJ2-7; 15 bases fit TRBD2. Germline CDR1 MRHNA, CDR2 SNTAGT. V gave up 6 bases and J gave up 6 bases; unmatched junction bases: 3. This CDR3 has 14 amino acids. The CDR3 bases are TGTGCCAGCAGCGGACTAGCGGGAGGGAGCGAGCAGTACTTC. It yields the protein CASSGLAGGSEQYF.

The rearrangement joins TRBV2 to TRBJ2-7, with 9 bases fitting TRBD1. This CDR3 has 14 residues. Germline CDR1 and CDR2: SNHLY and FYNNEI. V lost 9 bases, J lost 7 bases, and 13 bases stayed unmatched. CDR3 nucleotides: TGTGCCAGTATCAAAGAGGACAGGGGAAATGAGCAGTACTTC. Amino acid sequence: CASIKEDRGNEQYF. Full variable domain (remainder filled in from reference TRBV2 and TRBJ2-7): EPEVTQTPSHQVTQMGQEVILRCVPISNHLYFYWYRQILGQKVEFLVSFYNNEISEKSEIFDDQFSVERPDGSNFTLKIRSTKLEDSAMYFCASIKEDRGNEQYFGPGTRLTVT.

The genes are TRBV11-2 and TRBJ1-1, with 7 nucleotides matching TRBD1. J gave up 3 bases and V 4 bases, and 8 bases lay outside the gene matches. This CDR3 has 15 amino acids. CDR1 is SGHAT and CDR2 is FQNNGV in the germline V gene. CDR3 region: CASSYDRVGDTEAFF. The CDR3 DNA reads as TGTGCCAGCAGCTACGACAGGGTGGGAGACACTGAAGCTTTCTTT.

This rearrangement joins TRBV30 to TRBJ1-4, with a tentative D call TRBD1 (5 bases). Germline V lookup: CDR1 GTSNPN, CDR2 SVGIG (reference sequence). Trimming shortened V by 2 bases and J by 8 bases, and 12 bases separated the two germline ends. The CDR3 has 13 amino acids. The CDR3 nucleotides are TGTGCCTGGAGTATTATCGGGGGGGAAAAACTGTTTTTT. Its translation: CAWSIIGGEKLFF.

The V call is TRBV28, the J call TRBJ2-5; 8 bases agree with TRBD2. Germline V gene sequence: CDR1 MDHEN, CDR2 SYDVKM. After removal of 7 bases from V and 4 bases from J, the junction contained 11 bases not matched to a gene. The CDR3 runs 15 residues. DNA for the CDR3: TGTGCCAGCATCCCACTCCTCGGGGGGGGAGAGACCCAGTACTTC. Its translation is CASIPLLGGGETQYF. The full variable domain, rest sourced from reference TRBV28 and TRBJ2-5, is DVKVTQSSRYLVKRTGEKVFLECVQDMDHENMFWYRQDPGLGLRLIYFSYDVKMKEKGDIPEGYSVSREKKERFSLILESASTNQTSMYLCASIPLLGGGETQYFGPGTRLLVL.

V and J are TRBV5-6 and TRBJ2-1; possible D gene TRBD2, 5 bases. CDR3 length equals 16 residues. Germline lookup yields CDR1 SGHDT and CDR2 YYEEEE. Trimming left V 4 bases short and J 7 bases short, with 21 bases between. CDR3 DNA: TGTGCCAGCAGCCGCTTCGGACCTACCTGGGAGAATGAGCAGTTCTTC. Translating gives CASSRFGPTWENEQFF.

The chain employs TRBV7-2 and TRBJ1-2; D perhaps matches TRBD1 (5 bases). Germline-derived CDR1 and CDR2 are SGHTA and FQGNSA. CDR3 length: 15 residues. Trimming removed 1 base at V and 6 bases at J, with 15 bases between. The CDR3 reads CASSLGAGTNDGYTF. CDR3 DNA: TGTGCCAGCAGCTTAGGGGCAGGGACGAATGATGGCTACACCTTC. The entire variable domain, with the rest obtained from reference TRBV7-2 and TRBJ1-2, is as follows: GAGVSQSPSNKVTEKGKDVELRCDPISGHTALYWYRQSLGQGLEFLIYFQGNSAPDKSGLPSDRFSAERTGGSVSTLTIQRTQQEDSAVYLCASSLGAGTNDGYTFGSGTRLTVV.

The chain employs TRBV19 and TRBJ2-7, with 9 bases lining up with TRBD1. V dropped 6 bases and J dropped 4; count of bases not matched to a gene: 7. The CDR3 loop spans 14 amino acids. CDR1 and CDR2 (germline): LNHDA, SQIVND (reference sequence). The CDR3 loop is CASSRWDRVYEQYF. As DNA, the CDR3 is TGTGCCAGTAGCCGATGGGACAGGGTATACGAGCAGTACTTC. The whole variable domain, remainder taken from reference TRBV19 and TRBJ2-7, is DGGITQSPKYLFRKEGQNVTLSCEQNLNHDAMYWYRQDPGQGLRLIYYSQIVNDFQKGDIAEGYSVSREKKESFPLTVTSAQKNPTAFYLCASSRWDRVYEQYFGPGTRLTVT.

The genes are TRBV6-2 or TRBV6-3 and TRBJ1-5; the D gene is possibly TRBD1 (5 bases). Germline loops: CDR1 MNHEY, CDR2 SVGEGT. The CDR3 is 15 amino acids. Trimming cost V 4 bases and J 7 bases, with 17 bases left between them. CDR3: CASSLSDWGRQPQHF. CDR3 bases: TGTGCCAGCAGTTTATCGGACTGGGGACGCCAGCCCCAGCATTTT.

A single count supports this clone. This chain connects TRBV19 to TRBJ2-1; TRBD2 aligns across 12 bases. The CDR3 consists of 15 residues. Losses at the gene ends were 10 bases for V and 1 base for J; bases not matched to a gene: 5. CDR1 is LNHDA and CDR2 is SQIVND in the germline V gene (reference sequence). The CDR3 nucleotides read TGTGCCACGACTCTAGCGGGAGGGTCCTACAATGAGCAGTTCTTC. It translates to CATTLAGGSYNEQFF.

The rearrangement joins TRBV6-5 to TRBJ1-1; TRBD1 is a possible D gene (6 bases). CDR1 is MNHEY, CDR2 SVGAGI, per germline. The CDR3 runs 14 residues. Trimming left V 6 bases short and J 1 base short, with 12 bases between. Written as DNA, the CDR3 is TGTGCCAGCAGCCTGGTAGGGGGGAACACTGAAGCTTTCTTT. Amino acids: CASSLVGGNTEAFF.

The gene calls are TRBV19 and TRBJ1-1, with 7 bases lining up with TRBD1. In germline, CDR1 is LNHDA, CDR2 SQIVND (reference sequence). Trimming cost V 8 bases and J 4 bases; bases outside gene matches: 1. This CDR3 is 11 amino acids long. The chain's CDR3 is CASSGGTEAFF. In DNA, the CDR3 is TGTGCCAGTTCAGGGGGCACTGAAGCTTTCTTT.

This sequence joins TRBV7-3 and TRBJ2-2, with a tentative D call TRBD2 (6 bases). Deletions cut 5 bases from V and 3 bases from J, with 19 bases between. The CDR3 is made up of 17 amino acids. Germline CDR1 and CDR2: SGHTA and FQGTGA. DNA of the CDR3: TGTGCCAGCAGCACTAGCCTAGGGGCCCGTGACACCGGGGAGCTGTTTTTT. This encodes CASSTSLGARDTGELFF.

The rearrangement links TRBV2 to TRBJ1-5, with TRBD1 identical over 9 bases. The germline V gene has CDR1 SNHLY and CDR2 FYNNEI. The CDR3 is 14 amino acids. V lost 6 bases and J lost 5; bases outside the gene matches: 5. CDR3 nucleotides: TGTGCCAGCAGGATCCGGGACAGGGATCAGCCCCAGCATTTT. Translated, it gives CASRIRDRDQPQHF.

This chain links TRBV7-2 with TRBJ1-2; D may be TRBD1 (5 bases). The CDR3 contains 15 residues. In germline, CDR1 is SGHTA, CDR2 FQGNSA. The ends were cut back, 1 base at V and 1 base at J, with 10 bases in the middle. The CDR3 nucleotides read TGTGCCAGCAGCTTAGTTCGCAGGGATAACTATGGCTACACCTTC. Its protein product is CASSLVRRDNYGYTF.

The rearrangement uses TRBV6-2 or TRBV6-3 and TRBJ2-7; no clear D gene. The germline gives CDR1 MNHEY, CDR2 SVGEGT. V was trimmed by 5 bases and J by 5 bases, leaving 10 bases between them. The CDR3 is made up of 12 amino acids. Here the CDR3 reads CASSTGPNEQYF. Here the CDR3 DNA reads TGTGCCAGCAGTACGGGCCCGAACGAGCAGTACTTC.

This sequence joins TRBV25-1 and TRBJ1-2; tentative D call: TRBD1 (6 bases). The CDR3 has 12 residues. Germline CDR1 and CDR2: MGHDK and SYGVNS. The ends were cut back, 11 bases at V and 8 bases at J, with 18 bases in the middle. For the CDR3, the DNA is TGTGCCTCCAAGGTTTTAGGGGGGGGCTACACCTTC. Amino acids: CASKVLGGGYTF.

V is TRBV27 and J is TRBJ1-5; D unclear. CDR1 and CDR2 from the germline V gene are MNHEY and SMNVEV (reference sequence). V shed 6 bases and J shed 0 bases, with 9 bases lying between them. This CDR3 has 14 amino acids. CDR3 nucleotide sequence: TGTGCCAGCAGCCGCCGGGGTAGCAATCAGCCCCAGCATTTT. This translates into CASSRRGSNQPQHF.

This chain uses TRBV4-3 with TRBJ2-3, with TRBD2 as a possible D gene (6 bases). Trimming removed 4 bases from V and 3 bases from J, with 17 bases in between. CDR3 length: 16 amino acids. CDR1 is LGHNA and CDR2 is YSLEER in the germline V gene. This CDR3 reads CASSLGSGTPTDTQYF. The DNA of the CDR3 is TGCGCCAGCAGCCTAGGAAGTGGGACTCCGACAGATACGCAGTATTTT.

This clone was picked up a small number of times. The chain combines TRBV7-8 with TRBJ1-4, with 9 bases lining up with TRBD1. Germline V gene data show CDR1 as SGHVS and CDR2 as FQNEAQ. The CDR3 is 16 amino acids. The junction had 7 bases not matched to a gene; V was cut back by 3 bases and J by 5 bases. The CDR3 coding sequence is TGTGCCAGCAGCTTCGGGACAGGGAGGGGGAATGAAAAACTGTTTTTT. Translation gives CASSFGTGRGNEKLFF.

The DNA of the CDR3 is TGTGCCAGCAGCTTAACTGGGGGGGCGACAGCTGGAAACACCATATATTTT. As protein: CASSLTGGATAGNTIYF. The chain combines TRBV7-2 with TRBJ1-3; TRBD1 is a possible D gene (6 bases). This CDR3 spans 17 amino acids. V lost 2 bases, J lost 2 bases, and 16 bases lay in between. In germline, CDR1 is SGHTA, CDR2 FQGNSA.

The chain uses TRBV5-8 and TRBJ2-3, with D tentatively TRBD2 (5 bases). Looked up from germline, CDR1 is SGHTS and CDR2 is YDEGEE. CDR3 size: 15 residues. The germline V and J ends were trimmed by 2 bases and 4 bases, with 14 bases remaining between them. The CDR3, as DNA: TGTGCCAGCAGCTTAGGCAGGAGGAGTGCAGATACGCAGTATTTT. Its protein product is CASSLGRRSADTQYF. Full variable domain (rest looked up from reference TRBV5-8 and TRBJ2-3): EAGVTQSPTHLIKTRGQQATLRCSPISGHTSVYWYQQALGLGLQFLLWYDEGEERNRGNFPPRFSGRQFPNYSSELNVNALELEDSALYLCASSLGRRSADTQYFGPGTRLTVL.

J is TRBJ1-4 and V is TRBV2; perhaps TRBD1 as D (5 bases). Trimming took off 7 bases at V and 3 bases at J, with 12 bases between the two ends. The CDR3 spans 14 residues. In germline, CDR1 is SNHLY, CDR2 FYNNEI. DNA of the CDR3: TGTGCCAGCACTAGGGCGGGACCTAATGAAAAACTGTTTTTT. This encodes CASTRAGPNEKLFF.